These T cell receptor beta chains were read from a single sample in a study of OX40 agonist ivuxolimab in advanced cancers. TCRdb keeps only in-frame clones here, not all; method: immunoSEQ multiplex PCR. The table lists tens of thousands of clones, around 93% of them singletons, with around a fifth in the top ten. Material: CD4+ or CD8+ T cells sorted from blood, obtained in a trial of the OX40 agonist ivuxolimab. These receptors were collected from an adult with an advanced solid tumor such as melanoma, head and neck, liver or kidney cancer. Both conserved end residues are part of each CDR3.

>TRBV25-1
CASSHSMGYGYTF
>TRBV7-8
CASSLDIRADEQFF
>TRBV5-6
CASSLGRGDVYGYTF
>TRBV5-4
CASSTGDWQETQYF
>TRBV28
CASSLLTNYGYTF
>TRBV9
CASSAGTSGFSDTQYF
>TRBV5-4
CASSLAVGPNTGELFF
>TRBV13
CASSSGPGQGLLVYEQFF
>TRBV10-3
CAISGPKSGWRVHDTFSGANVLTF
>TRBV6-6
CASSGLGTGPGQPQHF
>TRBV2
CASRAGKLGDQPQHF
>TRBV27
CASRGRGGYGYTF
>TRBV7-9
CASSLPASGRSTDTQYF
>TRBV5-4
CASKVRGAPGAQYF
>TRBV4-3
CASSQVATGASDTQYF
>TRBV27
CASSLGQGYDGYTF
>TRBV11-3
CASSLKTSGRRWNTDTQYF
>TRBV13
CASSTTGISSYEQYF
>TRBV6-4
CASSDSLDTGELFF
>TRBV7-6
CASSPRAGGPYEQYF
>TRBV27
CASSLQATSGRSTGELFF
>TRBV28
CASSPLEINSYNEQFF
>TRBV5-6
CASSLWYVREQETQYF
>TRBV7-8
CASSWMVAGGYGELFF
>TRBV4-3
CASSQAVGGSQPQHF
>TRBV21-1
CASSKELISNQPQHF
>TRBV7-9
CASSPPGYEQYF
>TRBV5-1
CASSWTGGYEQYF
>TRBV5-6
CASSIAPYEQYF